The 27 T cell receptor beta chains given below trace back to one sample, sequenced in a study of T cell clonotyping in hematopoietic cell transplantation (dated by TCRdb to the early 2020s). Libraries were made using the immunoSEQ multiplex PCR assay. TCRdb provides this immuneACCESS table in a form limited to in-frame rearrangements. Some clones are lacking; in checked studies, under half of them reflect an unresolved V gene, and why the rest are absent is not known. The sample table lists about 36,000 clones, 88% of them with a count of one. The ten biggest clones cover roughly 1.8% of the sample. Sequencing was performed on peripheral blood mononuclear cells. The receptors were sampled from a woman between 35 and 50 years old in good health. Some clones in this sample may be carry-over from other donors' samples.

The chain is built from TRBV7-2 and TRBJ2-7; the D is unclear. Germline CDR1 and CDR2: SGHTA and FQGNSA. Trimming took 6 bases from V and 0 from J, leaving 12 bases between them. The CDR3 is made up of 14 amino acids. Here the CDR3 DNA reads TGTGCCAGCAGGGACCCTTCCTTCTCCTACGAGCAGTACTTC. Protein sequence: CASRDPSFSYEQYF.

The gene calls are TRBV7-2 and TRBJ2-5, with D possibly TRBD1 on 6 matching bases. The germline CDR1 and CDR2 sequences are SGHTA and FQGNSA. V was shortened by 4 bases and J by 4 bases, with 13 bases between the two germline ends. CDR3 size: 14 residues. The CDR3 sequence is CASSSTDRPETQYF. In DNA form, the CDR3 reads TGTGCCAGCAGCTCCACGGACAGACCAGAGACCCAGTACTTC.

This chain uses TRBV30 with TRBJ2-5; D gene uncertain. The J call may not be correct, given that the DNA end is closer to TRBJ2-7. Per the germline V gene, CDR1 is GTSNPN and CDR2 is SVGIG (reference sequence). The CDR3 is 13 residues long. In DNA form, the CDR3 reads TGTGCCTGGAGTGATGTAGACATGGGCGAGCAGTACTTC. Amino acid sequence: CAWSDVDMGEQYF.

The chain uses TRBV19 and TRBJ2-3; D is perhaps TRBD1 (5 bases). The CDR3 length is 16 residues. The V and J ends lost 1 base and 0 bases respectively, with 11 bases between them. Per the germline V gene, CDR1 is LNHDA and CDR2 is SQIVND (reference sequence). The CDR3 bases are TGTGCCAGTAGTATAGCCCAGGGTCTTAGCACAGATACGCAGTATTTT. This gives the protein CASSIAQGLSTDTQYF.

The chain combines TRBV23-1 with TRBJ1-5; no firm D call. TRBV23-1 is marked as an open reading frame, function uncertain. The ends were cut back, 4 bases at V and 9 bases at J, with 13 bases in the middle. The CDR3 is 13 residues long. The CDR3 DNA reads as TGCGCCAGCAGTCGTGTCCATGTGGGGCCCCAGCATTTT. Translated: CASSRVHVGPQHF.

The chain employs TRBV5-1 and TRBJ1-2; D is unresolved. There are 16 residues in the CDR3. With 0 bases removed from V and 6 bases from J, the gap between germline ends came to 18 bases. Germline V lookup: CDR1 SGHRS, CDR2 YFSETQ. CDR3 nucleotide sequence: TGCGCCAGCAGCTTGGACGTCGCTACCATTTACGATGGCTACACCTTC. As protein: CASSLDVATIYDGYTF.

The chain couples TRBV28 to TRBJ1-4; TRBD1 agrees at 11 bases. The CDR3 is 15 residues long. V shed 6 bases and J 7 bases; nucleotides not matched to a gene: 7. Germline CDR1 and CDR2: MDHEN and SYDVKM. The CDR3 region has the DNA TGTGCCAGCAGAACCCCCGGGACAGGGGGTGAAAAACTGTTTTTT. Residues: CASRTPGTGGEKLFF.

The gene calls are TRBV7-3 and TRBJ2-1; TRBD2 agrees at 7 bases. J lost 7 bases, V lost 4 bases, and 1 base had no gene match. The CDR3 loop spans 12 amino acids. Germline CDR1 reads SGHTA; CDR2 reads FQGTGA. The CDR3: CASSSAGNEQFF. The CDR3, as DNA: TGTGCCAGCAGCTCAGCGGGAAATGAGCAGTTCTTC.

The chain recombines TRBV25-1 with TRBJ1-4, with 7 bases matching TRBD1. V lost 8 bases to trimming and J lost 5 bases; unmatched junction nucleotides: 5. The CDR3 loop spans 13 amino acids. Germline V gives CDR1 MGHDK, CDR2 SYGVNS. CDR3 DNA: TGTGCCAGCCAGGACAGGTTAAATGAAAAACTGTTTTTT. Its protein product is CASQDRLNEKLFF.

V is TRBV2 and J is TRBJ2-4, with D unresolved. Deletions cut 6 bases from V and 10 bases from J, with 13 bases between. Germline CDR1 is SNHLY and CDR2 is FYNNEI. The CDR3 runs 12 residues. The chain's CDR3 is CASRDPGGIQYF. The DNA for the CDR3 is TGTGCCAGCAGGGACCCAGGTGGAATTCAGTACTTC.

DNA of the CDR3: TGTGCCAGCACCGACCCCGGGACTAGCTCCTACGAGCAGTACTTC. Amino acid sequence: CASTDPGTSSYEQYF. This sequence joins TRBV28 and TRBJ2-7, with 8 bases lining up with TRBD2. The CDR3 totals 15 residues. The V gene end was trimmed by 7 bases and the J gene end by 0 bases; junction bases not matched to a gene: 8. The germline V gene encodes CDR1 MDHEN and CDR2 SYDVKM.

This rearrangement joins TRBV5-1 to TRBJ2-7; D is perhaps TRBD1 (5 bases). V was cut by 3 bases and J by 2 bases, with 9 bases left in between. Germline values: CDR1 SGHRS, CDR2 YFSETQ. This CDR3 region has 13 residues. The CDR3 region has the DNA TGCGCCAGCAGCTGGGGCGCCACCTACGAGCAGTACTTC. Translating gives CASSWGATYEQYF.

This chain connects TRBV5-6 to TRBJ1-1; D gene uncertain. V was pared by 3 bases and J by 7 bases, with 13 bases between. Germline lookup yields CDR1 SGHDT and CDR2 YYEEEE. CDR3 length: 13 amino acids. DNA of the CDR3: TGTGCCAGCAGCTCCCTCCCCGGCAGTGAAGCTTTCTTT. As protein: CASSSLPGSEAFF.

The rearrangement uses TRBV19 and TRBJ1-1; no definite D call. Germline-derived CDR1 and CDR2 are LNHDA and SQIVND (reference sequence). This CDR3 region has 10 residues. The V and J ends lost 5 bases and 3 bases respectively, with 1 base between them. The CDR3 DNA follows: TGTGCCAGTAGTGACACTGAAGCTTTCTTT. Protein product: CASSDTEAFF.

In its sample, this clone was seen a few times. This chain connects TRBV7-9 to TRBJ2-5; 10 bases align to TRBD1. Germline V CDR1 and CDR2: SEHNR, FQNEAQ (reference sequence). V was pared by 9 bases and J by 1 base, with 8 bases of the junction left unmatched. CDR3 size: 15 residues. The CDR3 sequence is CASTGTGELQETQYF. The CDR3, as DNA: TGTGCCAGTACAGGGACAGGGGAACTCCAAGAGACCCAGTACTTC.

The chain uses TRBV6-1 and TRBJ2-7; 11 bases match TRBD2. This CDR3 comprises 14 residues. V was pared by 7 bases and J by 9 bases, with 11 bases of the junction left unmatched. Germline lookup yields CDR1 MNHNS and CDR2 SASEGT. CDR3 protein: CASTQLAGVPGQYF. For the CDR3, the DNA is TGTGCCAGCACCCAACTAGCGGGAGTGCCCGGGCAGTACTTC.

V gene TRBV6-1 combines with J gene TRBJ2-7, with TRBD2 identical over 12 bases. The V gene's germline CDR1 is MNHNS and CDR2 SASEGT. The CDR3 covers 15 residues. V was clipped by 7 bases and J by 2 bases; unmatched bases: 6. CDR3 DNA: TGTGCCAGCACCTCCAGACTAGCGGGAGCCTACGAGCAGTACTTC. Translation gives CASTSRLAGAYEQYF.

The V call is TRBV30, the J call TRBJ1-5; the D gene is possibly TRBD1 (6 bases). CDR1 and CDR2 (germline): GTSNPN, SVGIG (reference sequence). V gave up 1 base and J gave up 7 bases, with 11 bases separating them. The CDR3 spans 13 residues. This CDR3 reads CAWSGAGEQPQHF. In DNA form, the CDR3 reads TGTGCCTGGAGTGGGGCAGGGGAACAGCCCCAGCATTTT.

This clone occurred once. The gene calls are TRBV7-9 and TRBJ1-6, with 7 bases that match TRBD1. The V and J ends lost 5 bases and 3 bases, in that order; junction bases with no gene match: 4. CDR3 length: 15 residues. The V gene's germline CDR1 is SEHNR and CDR2 FQNEAQ (reference sequence). Here the CDR3 reads CASSERDSYNSPLHF. The CDR3 DNA follows: TGTGCCAGCAGCGAGAGGGACAGCTATAATTCACCCCTCCACTTT.

The CDR3 reads CASSLGLRGGTGELFF. The DNA of the CDR3 is TGTGCCAGCAGCTTAGGCCTCCGGGGGGGAACCGGGGAGCTGTTTTTT. The chain uses TRBV13 and TRBJ2-2, with 8 bases lining up with TRBD2. This CDR3 comprises 16 residues. The J segment lost 5 bases and the V segment lost 0 bases, leaving 5 bases of the junction unmatched. Germline-derived CDR1 and CDR2 are PRHDT and FYEKMQ (reference sequence).

This chain joins TRBV9 and TRBJ2-3, with D perhaps matching TRBD2 (5 bases). Germline V gene sequence: CDR1 SGDLS, CDR2 YYNGEE. Trimming removed 0 bases at V and 0 bases at J, with 11 bases between. This CDR3 is built from 16 residues. The CDR3 reads CASSVVRDLSTDTQYF. The CDR3 DNA follows: TGTGCCAGCAGCGTAGTTCGGGATTTGAGCACAGATACGCAGTATTTT.

This chain uses TRBV28 with TRBJ1-5, with TRBD1 as a possible D gene (6 bases). The germline gives CDR1 MDHEN, CDR2 SYDVKM. The germline V and J ends were trimmed by 6 bases and 6 bases, with 12 bases remaining between them. This CDR3 spans 13 amino acids. The DNA for the CDR3 is TGTGCCAGCAGGAACAGGGTTGGTCAGCCCCAGCATTTT. Translation: CASRNRVGQPQHF. Combining the CDR3 with reference TRBV28 and TRBJ1-5 gives the whole variable domain DVKVTQSSRYLVKRTGEKVFLECVQDMDHENMFWYRQDPGLGLRLIYFSYDVKMKEKGDIPEGYSVSREKKERFSLILESASTNQTSMYLCASRNRVGQPQHFGDGTRLSIL.

This clone has only one observation. This rearrangement joins TRBV30 to TRBJ1-2; D is perhaps TRBD1 (6 bases). Germline V gene data show CDR1 as GTSNPN and CDR2 as SVGIG (reference sequence). The CDR3 covers 17 residues. The V gene lost 0 bases and the J gene lost 0 bases, with 17 bases spanning the gap. The CDR3 bases are TGTGCCTGGAGTGTACGGCATGGGACATCAGCTAACTATGGCTACACCTTC. As protein: CAWSVRHGTSANYGYTF.

The chain uses TRBV11-3 and TRBJ2-7; TRBD2 might be the D (6 bases). V was cut by 4 bases and J by 1 base, with 17 bases left in between. The germline gives CDR1 SGHNT, CDR2 YENEEA. This CDR3 comprises 16 residues. The CDR3 is CASSSDGDFPSYEQYF. The CDR3 DNA reads TGTGCCAGCAGCTCCGACGGGGACTTTCCTTCCTACGAGCAGTACTTC.

V gene TRBV19 combines with J gene TRBJ1-4; possible D gene TRBD1, 5 bases. CDR1 is LNHDA and CDR2 is SQIVND in the germline V gene (reference sequence). The CDR3 consists of 14 residues. V dropped 7 bases and J dropped 4 bases, with 13 bases sitting between them. The CDR3 DNA is TGTGCCAGTAATGGGAGGGACCATAATGAAAAACTGTTTTTT. It translates to CASNGRDHNEKLFF.

V and J are TRBV7-3 and TRBJ1-1; no reliable D call. The CDR3 totals 13 residues. CDR1 and CDR2 (germline): SGHTA, FQGTGA. V dropped 3 bases and J dropped 3 bases, with 8 bases sitting between them. Written as DNA, the CDR3 is TGTGCCAGCAGCTTTTCTGGGGACACTGAAGCTTTCTTT. This gives the protein CASSFSGDTEAFF.

The rearrangement uses TRBV29-1 and TRBJ2-5, with 13 bases that match TRBD2. V was pared by 6 bases and J by 5 bases, with 6 bases of the junction left unmatched. In germline, CDR1 is SQVTM, CDR2 ANQGSEA. The CDR3 totals 14 residues. The CDR3, as DNA: TGCAGCGTCTCTCCGGGACTAGCGGGGGAGACCCAGTACTTC. Residues: CSVSPGLAGETQYF.